Here is one T cell receptor (beta chain) with its context. The antigen is undetermined. The data originate from a study of shared clonotypes between healthy human individuals. Donation came from healthy HIV-negative adults that had no recent acute infections or vaccinations. A split of CD4+ cells into CD45RA+ naive and CD45RA-negative memory subsets was performed. Study outcomes and limitations: Genetic and exposure-history diversity was limited by the small donor number.

J was trimmed by 7 bases and V by 5 bases; bases with no gene match: 8. This CDR3 comprises 13 residues. Per germline, CDR1 GTSNPN and CDR2 SVGIG (reference sequence). Study processing details: Owing to the provision of junction-only sequences devoid of quality scores by immunoSEQ, filtering differed. Libraries were prepared by immunoSEQ multiplex PCR; TCRdb keeps only in-frame clonotypes and omits some of them. D and trimming come from the DNA, and the V and J calls and clone size come from that table. The table lists over a million clones, about 80% of them singletons. The chain carries TRBV30 and TRBJ1-2; 9 bases fit TRBD1. Sequenced sample: memory CD4+ T cells from PBMCs. Described subset: CD45RA-negative fraction. The TCR originated in a man between 18 and 29 years old in good health. Some clones in this sample may be carry-over from other donors' samples. In nucleotides, the CDR3 is TGTGCCTGGGGAATAGGACAGGGGACTGGCTACACCTTC. Protein: CAWGIGQGTGYTF.